Each of the 20 T cell receptor beta chains below was sequenced from the same sample in a study of cytomegalovirus exposure and HLA in healthy donors. The PCR employed 60 Vbeta primers together with 13 Jbeta primers. The repertoire was sequenced with immunoSEQ multiplex PCR; TCRdb's copy has only in-frame clones and lacks some. The repertoire holds around 120,000 clones, 70% to 80% seen once, with around a tenth in the top ten. Sequenced sample: PBMCs. The receptor source for this set is a woman in her fifties or sixties in good health and CMV-seropositive.

V and J are TRBV19 and TRBJ1-4; no definite D call. This CDR3 has 15 residues. Germline V lookup: CDR1 LNHDA, CDR2 SQIVND (reference sequence). Trimming removed 0 bases at V and 0 bases at J, with 5 bases between. The CDR3 DNA is TGTGCCAGTAGTATAGAGAGGGCAACTAATGAAAAACTGTTTTTT. The encoded protein is CASSIERATNEKLFF.

The rearrangement joins TRBV9 to TRBJ2-2; 9 bases fit TRBD2. This CDR3 is 16 amino acids long. V dropped 1 base and J dropped 3; count of bases not matched to a gene: 4. Germline CDR1 SGDLS, CDR2 YYNGEE. The CDR3 nucleotides are TGTGCCAGCAGCGTATTTGCGGGAGGGGACACCGGGGAGCTGTTTTTT. Its protein is CASSVFAGGDTGELFF. The full variable domain, with the rest looked up from reference TRBV9 and TRBJ2-2, is DSGVTQTPKHLITATGQRVTLRCSPRSGDLSVYWYQQSLDQGLQFLIQYYNGEERAKGNILERFSAQQFPDLHSELNLSSLELGDSALYFCASSVFAGGDTGELFFGEGSRLTVL.

The chain combines TRBV28 with TRBJ2-3, with 8 bases lining up with TRBD1. The germline CDR1 and CDR2 sequences are MDHEN and SYDVKM. V gave up 7 bases and J gave up 2 bases; unmatched junction bases: 8. This CDR3 has 15 amino acids. In DNA form, the CDR3 reads TGTGCCAGCACCGAACCGGGACAGGACACAGATACGCAGTATTTT. As protein: CASTEPGQDTDTQYF.

The chain links TRBV30 to TRBJ2-1; TRBD2 might be the D (6 bases). Trimming stripped 4 bases from V and 7 bases from J, with 14 bases between. The V gene's germline CDR1 is GTSNPN and CDR2 SVGIG (reference sequence). The CDR3 runs 13 residues. The DNA of the CDR3 is TGTGCCTGGATAGGCAGCGCGGGGAATGAGCAGTTCTTC. This gives the protein CAWIGSAGNEQFF.

The chain has TRBV7-9 and TRBJ2-3; possible D gene TRBD2, 6 bases. Trimming took 0 bases from V and 2 from J, leaving 15 bases between them. CDR1 SEHNR and CDR2 FQNEAQ come from the germline V gene (reference sequence). This CDR3 spans 17 amino acids. CDR3 sequence (DNA): TGTGCCAGCAGCTTAGCGCGGGGAAAGCCCAACACAGATACGCAGTATTTT. Protein product: CASSLARGKPNTDTQYF.

The rearrangement uses TRBV7-2 and TRBJ1-2, with 9 bases lining up with TRBD1. V lost 5 bases, J lost 4 bases, and 11 bases stayed unmatched. Germline values: CDR1 SGHTA, CDR2 FQGNSA. The CDR3 length is 16 residues. In DNA form, the CDR3 reads TGTGCCAGCAGCACCAACCAGGGACAGGGTGCCTATGGCTACACCTTC. This codes for CASSTNQGQGAYGYTF. The variable domain in full, completed from reference TRBV7-2 and TRBJ1-2, reads GAGVSQSPSNKVTEKGKDVELRCDPISGHTALYWYRQSLGQGLEFLIYFQGNSAPDKSGLPSDRFSAERTGGSVSTLTIQRTQQEDSAVYLCASSTNQGQGAYGYTFGSGTRLTVV.

V usage is TRBV7-2 and J usage is TRBJ1-1; 7 nucleotides align to TRBD1. Germline-derived CDR1 and CDR2 are SGHTA and FQGNSA. J gave up 5 bases and V 2 bases, and 5 bases lay outside the gene matches. The CDR3 is 14 amino acids. CDR3 residues: CASSLPGGATEAFF. The CDR3 DNA reads TGTGCCAGCAGCTTACCAGGGGGAGCGACTGAAGCTTTCTTT.

The V and J genes are TRBV6-6 and TRBJ1-4, with D possibly being TRBD1 (5 bases). The germline V gene has CDR1 MNHNY and CDR2 SVGAGI (reference sequence). The CDR3 sequence is 15 residues long. V was trimmed by 7 bases and J by 8 bases, leaving 20 bases between them. CDR3: CASTKLGGAGEKLFF. CDR3 nucleotides: TGTGCCAGCACTAAACTGGGAGGGGCAGGGGAAAAACTGTTTTTT.

V usage is TRBV19 and J usage is TRBJ2-5; D possibly corresponds to TRBD1 (5 bases). The J call could be wrong; TRBJ2-7 is a better fit for the DNA end. Germline loops: CDR1 LNHDA, CDR2 SQIVND (reference sequence). This CDR3 is built from 16 residues. The CDR3 DNA reads as TGTGCCAGTAGTATTACTGCAGGGTACAGCTCCTACGAGCAGTACTTC. This translates into CASSITAGYSSYEQYF.

This clone appeared once. This chain links TRBV10-2 with TRBJ1-2; TRBD1 might be the D (6 bases). The CDR3 consists of 15 residues. Germline CDR1 WSHSY, CDR2 SAAADI. V lost 3 bases and J 0 bases, leaving 11 bases between the germline ends. For the CDR3, the DNA is TGCGCCAGCAGTGAAGGGGACAACCCTAACTATGGCTACACCTTC. Protein product: CASSEGDNPNYGYTF.

The gene calls are TRBV5-4 and TRBJ2-7; 7 nucleotides match TRBD2. V shed 0 bases, J shed 5 bases, and the junction held 11 bases outside the gene matches. The CDR3 is 16 residues long. Germline lookup yields CDR1 SGHNT and CDR2 YYREEE (reference sequence). Here the CDR3 DNA reads TGTGCCAGCAGCTTGGCGTTCGATGTGGCGGGGGACGAGCAGTACTTC. Residues: CASSLAFDVAGDEQYF. The variable domain in full, with the rest retrieved from reference TRBV5-4 and TRBJ2-7, is ETGVTQSPTHLIKTRGQQVTLRCSSQSGHNTVSWYQQALGQGPQFIFQYYREEENGRGNFPPRFSGLQFPNYSSELNVNALELDDSALYLCASSLAFDVAGDEQYFGPGTRLTVT.

Comments on this clone: As the CDR3 is not closed by the conserved phenylalanine or tryptophan, this likely results from a read error. The gene calls are TRBV15 and TRBJ1-5; 7 nucleotides agree with TRBD1. V lost 2 bases and J lost 7; bases outside the gene matches: 2. CDR3 length: 13 amino acids. CDR1 is LNHNV and CDR2 is YYDKDF in the germline V gene (reference sequence). The CDR3 DNA follows: TGTGCCACCAGCAGACAGGGGGGACAGCCCCAGCATGTT. Translated, it gives CATSRQGGQPQHV.

The genes are TRBV4-2 and TRBJ1-2; 9 bases agree with TRBD1. Per the germline V gene, CDR1 is LGHNA and CDR2 is YNFKEQ. The CDR3 is 16 amino acids. V dropped 1 base and J dropped 2; count of bases not matched to a gene: 5. The CDR3 here is CASSQGSGQGNYGYTF. In DNA, the CDR3 is TGTGCCAGCAGCCAAGGGTCGGGACAGGGAAACTATGGCTACACCTTC.

The V call is TRBV2, the J call TRBJ2-3, with D perhaps TRBD2 (5 bases). Germline-derived CDR1 and CDR2 are SNHLY and FYNNEI. The CDR3 spans 13 residues. Trimming pared 10 bases from V and 0 bases from J, leaving 11 bases between. CDR3 region: CAIGPGSTDTQYF. The CDR3 DNA reads as TGTGCCATAGGACCGGGGAGCACAGATACGCAGTATTTT.

The CDR3 bases are TGTGCCAGTAGTACGGGACCACAGGGGGTTAGGACTGGGGCCAACGTCCTGACTTTC. It codes for CASSTGPQGVRTGANVLTF. The V and J genes are TRBV19 and TRBJ2-6, with 8 bases that match TRBD1. CDR3 length equals 19 residues. CDR1 and CDR2 (germline): LNHDA, SQIVND (reference sequence). The V gene end was trimmed by 4 bases and the J gene end by 2 bases; junction bases not matched to a gene: 13.

V usage is TRBV4-1 and J usage is TRBJ2-6; 8 bases agree with TRBD1. Germline-derived CDR1 and CDR2 are MGHRA and YSYEKL. V lost 1 base, J lost 0 bases, and 5 bases stayed unmatched. The CDR3 is made up of 18 amino acids. The CDR3, as DNA: TGCGCCAGCAGCCAAGGACAGGGGCCCGACTCTGGGGCCAACGTCCTGACTTTC. Its protein is CASSQGQGPDSGANVLTF.

There are a few counts of this clone. The chain has TRBV6-6 and TRBJ2-1; 9 bases are shared with TRBD1. With V trimmed by 6 bases and J by 6 bases, 6 bases remained unmatched. Germline lookup yields CDR1 MNHNY and CDR2 SVGAGI (reference sequence). The CDR3 runs 14 residues. The CDR3 nucleotides are TGTGCCAGCAGCCGGGACAGGGCTTTCAATGAGCAGTTCTTC. It is translated as CASSRDRAFNEQFF.

The V call is TRBV7-9, the J call TRBJ1-2; no definite D call. This CDR3 is built from 14 residues. Germline V gives CDR1 SEHNR, CDR2 FQNEAQ (reference sequence). V was cut by 2 bases and J by 6 bases, with 13 bases left in between. CDR3 region: CASSLLGVEDGYTF. CDR3 in DNA: TGTGCCAGCAGCTTACTAGGAGTGGAGGATGGCTACACCTTC.

There are a few counts of this clone. V gene TRBV29-1 combines with J gene TRBJ1-4; 8 bases map to TRBD1. Germline CDR1 is SQVTM and CDR2 is ANQGSEA. Trimming took 4 bases from V and 8 from J; bases not matched to a gene: 6. This CDR3 has 13 amino acids. CDR3 amino acids: CSVATGGREKLFF. CDR3 in DNA: TGCAGCGTTGCTACAGGGGGACGGGAAAAACTGTTTTTT.

J is TRBJ1-4 and V is TRBV18; no clear D gene. Trimming left V 3 bases short and J 5 bases short, with 10 bases between. The CDR3 runs to 14 residues. The germline gives CDR1 KGHSH, CDR2 LQKENI. The DNA for the CDR3 is TGTGCCAGCTCACCCCGGGGAAGCAATGAAAAACTGTTTTTT. Amino acids: CASSPRGSNEKLFF. The full variable domain, completed using reference TRBV18 and TRBJ1-4, is NAGVMQNPRHLVRRRGQEARLRCSPMKGHSHVYWYRQLPEEGLKFMVYLQKENIIDESGMPKERFSAEFPKEGPSILRIQQVVRGDSAAYFCASSPRGSNEKLFFGSGTQLSVL.